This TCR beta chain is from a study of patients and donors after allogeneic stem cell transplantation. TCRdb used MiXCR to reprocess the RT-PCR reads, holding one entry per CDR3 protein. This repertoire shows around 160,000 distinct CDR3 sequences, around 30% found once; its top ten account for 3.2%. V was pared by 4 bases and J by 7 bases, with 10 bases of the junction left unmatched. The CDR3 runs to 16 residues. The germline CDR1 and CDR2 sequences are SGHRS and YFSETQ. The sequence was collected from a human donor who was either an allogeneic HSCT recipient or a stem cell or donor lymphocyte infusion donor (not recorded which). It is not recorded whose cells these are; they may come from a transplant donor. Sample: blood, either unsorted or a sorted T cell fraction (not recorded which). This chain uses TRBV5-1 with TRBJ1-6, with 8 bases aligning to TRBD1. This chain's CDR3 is CASSHSGQGPNSPLHF. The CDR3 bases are TGCGCCAGCAGCCACTCTGGACAGGGACCGAATTCACCCCTCCACTTT.